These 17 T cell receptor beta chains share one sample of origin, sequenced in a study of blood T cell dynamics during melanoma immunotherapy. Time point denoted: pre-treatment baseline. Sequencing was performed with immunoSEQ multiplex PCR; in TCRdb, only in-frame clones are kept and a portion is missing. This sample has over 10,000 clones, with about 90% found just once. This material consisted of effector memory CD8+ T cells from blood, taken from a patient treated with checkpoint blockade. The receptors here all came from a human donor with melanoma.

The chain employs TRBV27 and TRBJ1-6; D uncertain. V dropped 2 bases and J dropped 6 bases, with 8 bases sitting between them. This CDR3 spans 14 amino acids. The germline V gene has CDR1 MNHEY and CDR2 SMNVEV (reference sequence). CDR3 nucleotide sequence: TGTGCCAGCAGTTTACGGGCCAGTAATTCACCCCTCCACTTT. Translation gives CASSLRASNSPLHF.

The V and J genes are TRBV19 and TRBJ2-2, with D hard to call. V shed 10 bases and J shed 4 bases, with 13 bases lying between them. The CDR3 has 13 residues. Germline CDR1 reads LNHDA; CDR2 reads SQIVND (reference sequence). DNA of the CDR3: TGTGCCATCCAAGCGAGTGCCACCGGGGAGCTGTTTTTT. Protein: CAIQASATGELFF.

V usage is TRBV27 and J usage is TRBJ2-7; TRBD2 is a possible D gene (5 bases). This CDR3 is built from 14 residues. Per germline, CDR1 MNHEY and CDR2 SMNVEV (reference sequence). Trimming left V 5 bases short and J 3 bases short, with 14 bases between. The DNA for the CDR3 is TGTGCCAGCAGTCCCCGGGATCCCTTCTACGAGCAGTACTTC. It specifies CASSPRDPFYEQYF.

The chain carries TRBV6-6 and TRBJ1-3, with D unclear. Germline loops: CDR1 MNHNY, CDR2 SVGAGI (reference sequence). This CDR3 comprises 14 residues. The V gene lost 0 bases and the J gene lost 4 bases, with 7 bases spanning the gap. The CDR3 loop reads CASSYSGEGNTIYF. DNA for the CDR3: TGTGCCAGCAGTTACTCTGGAGAGGGAAACACCATATATTTT.

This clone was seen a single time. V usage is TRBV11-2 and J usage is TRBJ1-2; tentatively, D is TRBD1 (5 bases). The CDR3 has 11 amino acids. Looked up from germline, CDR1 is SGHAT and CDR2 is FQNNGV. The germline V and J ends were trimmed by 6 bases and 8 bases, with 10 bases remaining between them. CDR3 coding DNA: TGTGCCAGCAGTCGGGGGGAGGGCTACACCTTC. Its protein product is CASSRGEGYTF. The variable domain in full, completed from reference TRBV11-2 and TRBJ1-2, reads EAGVAQSPRYKIIEKRQSVAFWCNPISGHATLYWYQQILGQGPKLLIQFQNNGVVDDSQLPKDRFSAERLKGVDSTLKIQPAKLEDSAVYLCASSRGEGYTFGSGTRLTVV.

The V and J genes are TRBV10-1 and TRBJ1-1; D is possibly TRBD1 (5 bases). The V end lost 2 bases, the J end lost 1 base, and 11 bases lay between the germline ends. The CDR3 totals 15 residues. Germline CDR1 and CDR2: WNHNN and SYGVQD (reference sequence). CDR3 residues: CASSEHLGGNTEAFF. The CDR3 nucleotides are TGCGCCAGCAGTGAGCACCTCGGGGGGAACACTGAAGCTTTCTTT.

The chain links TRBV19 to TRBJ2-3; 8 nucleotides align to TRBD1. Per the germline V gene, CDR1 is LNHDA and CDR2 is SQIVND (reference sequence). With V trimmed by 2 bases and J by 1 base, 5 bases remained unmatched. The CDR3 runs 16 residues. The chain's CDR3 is CASSISVTGGTDTQYF. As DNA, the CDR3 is TGTGCCAGTAGTATATCCGTGACAGGGGGCACAGATACGCAGTATTTT. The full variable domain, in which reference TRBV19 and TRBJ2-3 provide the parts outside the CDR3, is DGGITQSPKYLFRKEGQNVTLSCEQNLNHDAMYWYRQDPGQGLRLIYYSQIVNDFQKGDIAEGYSVSREKKESFPLTVTSAQKNPTAFYLCASSISVTGGTDTQYFGPGTRLTVL.

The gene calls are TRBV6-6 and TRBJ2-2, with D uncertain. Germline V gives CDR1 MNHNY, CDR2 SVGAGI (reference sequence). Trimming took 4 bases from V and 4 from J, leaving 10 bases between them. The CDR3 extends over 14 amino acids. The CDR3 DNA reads TGTGCCAGCAGTTTCTACACCTCCACCGGGGAGCTGTTTTTT. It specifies CASSFYTSTGELFF.

The CDR3 here is CASSLELSGGQTYEQYF. In nucleotides, the CDR3 is TGCGCCAGCAGCTTGGAACTCTCTGGCGGGCAGACCTACGAGCAGTACTTC. The V call is TRBV5-1, the J call TRBJ2-7, with D possibly being TRBD2 (5 bases). V gave up 0 bases and J gave up 2 bases, with 18 bases separating them. Per the germline V gene, CDR1 is SGHRS and CDR2 is YFSETQ. This CDR3 region has 17 residues.

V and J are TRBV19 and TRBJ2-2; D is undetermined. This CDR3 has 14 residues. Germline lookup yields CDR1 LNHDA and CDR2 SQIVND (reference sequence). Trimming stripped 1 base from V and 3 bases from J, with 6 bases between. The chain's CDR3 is CASSIGQYTGELFF. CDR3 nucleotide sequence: TGTGCCAGTAGTATAGGGCAGTACACCGGGGAGCTGTTTTTT.

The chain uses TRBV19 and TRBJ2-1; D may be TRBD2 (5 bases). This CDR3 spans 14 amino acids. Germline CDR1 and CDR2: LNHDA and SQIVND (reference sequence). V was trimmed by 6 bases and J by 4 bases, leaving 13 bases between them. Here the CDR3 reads CASRPGGQYNEQFF. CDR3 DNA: TGTGCCAGTAGACCTGGCGGGCAATACAATGAGCAGTTCTTC.

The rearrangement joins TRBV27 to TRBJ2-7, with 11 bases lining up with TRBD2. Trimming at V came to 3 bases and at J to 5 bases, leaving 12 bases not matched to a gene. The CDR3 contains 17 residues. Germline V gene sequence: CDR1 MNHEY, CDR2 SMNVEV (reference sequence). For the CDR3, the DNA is TGTGCCAGCAGTTTTATTCAGATAGCGGGAGGGCCGCACGAGCAGTACTTC. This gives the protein CASSFIQIAGGPHEQYF.

CDR3 residues: CASSSSSGTYNEQFF. The CDR3 DNA is TGTGCCAGCAGCTCCTCTAGCGGGACTTACAATGAGCAGTTCTTC. This chain uses TRBV7-9 with TRBJ2-1; TRBD2 agrees at 9 bases. V was pared by 4 bases and J by 4 bases, with 5 bases of the junction left unmatched. The CDR3 is 15 amino acids. From germline, CDR1 is SEHNR and CDR2 FQNEAQ (reference sequence).

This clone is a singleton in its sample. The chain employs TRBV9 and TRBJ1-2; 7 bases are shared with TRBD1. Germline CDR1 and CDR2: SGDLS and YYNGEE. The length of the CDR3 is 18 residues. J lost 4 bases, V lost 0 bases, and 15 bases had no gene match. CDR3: CASSVGTPTGAQGYGYTF. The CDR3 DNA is TGTGCCAGCAGCGTAGGCACCCCCACAGGGGCGCAGGGCTATGGCTACACCTTC. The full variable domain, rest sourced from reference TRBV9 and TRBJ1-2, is DSGVTQTPKHLITATGQRVTLRCSPRSGDLSVYWYQQSLDQGLQFLIQYYNGEERAKGNILERFSAQQFPDLHSELNLSSLELGDSALYFCASSVGTPTGAQGYGYTFGSGTRLTVV.

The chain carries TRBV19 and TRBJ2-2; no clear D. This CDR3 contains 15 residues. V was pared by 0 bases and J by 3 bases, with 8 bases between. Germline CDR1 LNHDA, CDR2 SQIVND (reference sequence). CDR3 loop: CASSIDDTYTGELFF. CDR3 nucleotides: TGTGCCAGTAGTATAGATGACACTTACACCGGGGAGCTGTTTTTT.

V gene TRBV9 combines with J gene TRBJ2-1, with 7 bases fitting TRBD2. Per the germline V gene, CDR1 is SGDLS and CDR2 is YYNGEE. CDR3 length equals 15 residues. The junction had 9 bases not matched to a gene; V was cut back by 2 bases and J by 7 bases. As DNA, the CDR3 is TGTGCCAGCAGCGTCGGGGCGGGAGTAAGTAATGAGCAGTTCTTC. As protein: CASSVGAGVSNEQFF.

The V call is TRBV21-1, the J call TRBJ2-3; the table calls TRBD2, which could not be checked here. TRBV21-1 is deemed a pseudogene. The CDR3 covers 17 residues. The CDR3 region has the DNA TGTGCCAGCAGCCTCCGGACTAGCGGGGTAGGGACAGATACGCAGTATTTT. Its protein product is CASSLRTSGVGTDTQYF.